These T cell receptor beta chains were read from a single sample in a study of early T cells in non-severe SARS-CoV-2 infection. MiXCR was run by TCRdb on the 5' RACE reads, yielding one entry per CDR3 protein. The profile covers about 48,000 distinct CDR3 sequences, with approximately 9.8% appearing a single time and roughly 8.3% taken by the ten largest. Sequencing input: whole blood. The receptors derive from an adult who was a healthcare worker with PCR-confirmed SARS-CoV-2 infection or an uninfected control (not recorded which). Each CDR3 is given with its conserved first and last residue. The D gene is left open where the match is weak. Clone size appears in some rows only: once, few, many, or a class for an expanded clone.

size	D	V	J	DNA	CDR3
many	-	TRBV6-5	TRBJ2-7	TGTGCCAGCAGTCGGGACCGAACCTACGAGCAGTACTTC	CASSRDRTYEQYF
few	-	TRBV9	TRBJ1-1	TGTGCCAGCAGCGAGGGAAGGACAACTGAAGCTTTCTTT	CASSEGRTTEAFF
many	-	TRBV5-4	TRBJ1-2	TGTGCCAGCAGCTTGGAGGGGAAGGATGGCTACACCTTC	CASSLEGKDGYTF
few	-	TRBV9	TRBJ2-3	TGTGCCAGCAGTTTTCGGATCACAGATACGCAGTATTTT	CASSFRITDTQYF
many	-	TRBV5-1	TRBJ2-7	TGCGCCAGCAGCGGACAAGGAAGCACCTACGAGCAGTACTTC	CASSGQGSTYEQYF
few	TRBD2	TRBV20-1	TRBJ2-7	TGCAGTTTTTCCCCCAGCGGGGGAGCCTACGAGCAGTACTTC	CSFSPSGGAYEQYF
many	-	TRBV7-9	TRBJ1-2	TGTGCCAGCAGCCAAACAGTGGGTGTCGATGGCTACACCTTC	CASSQTVGVDGYTF
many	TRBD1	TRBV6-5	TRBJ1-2	TGTGCCAGCACCCCTGGACAGGGAATATCTAACTATGGCTACACCTTC	CASTPGQGISNYGYTF
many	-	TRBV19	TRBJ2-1	TGTGCCAGTCAATCAGTCCGGGACCTTATTTACAATGAGCAGTTCTTC	CASQSVRDLIYNEQFF
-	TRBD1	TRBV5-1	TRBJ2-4	TGCGCCAGCAGCTCACATACGGGACAGCCAAACATTCAGTACTTC	CASSSHTGQPNIQYF
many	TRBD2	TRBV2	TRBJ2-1	TGTGCCAGCATCGGGACTAGCGATTACAATGAGCAGTTCTTC	CASIGTSDYNEQFF
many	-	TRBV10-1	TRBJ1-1	TGCGCCAGCAGTGATTACTCGATGGAAGCTTTCTTT	CASSDYSMEAFF
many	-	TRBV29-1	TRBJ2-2	TGCAGCGTTCTCTCGGCAACTGATCCGAACACCGGGGAGCTGTTTTTT	CSVLSATDPNTGELFF
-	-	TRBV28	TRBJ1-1	TGTGCCCGTTCGGGGGGCACTGAAGCTTTCTTT	CARSGGTEAFF
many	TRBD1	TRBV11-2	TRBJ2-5	TGTGCCAGCAGCTTAAGGGCGAGGACCCGGGACGGCAGGGGGTCGAAGACCCAGTACTTC	CASSLRARTRDGRGSKTQYF
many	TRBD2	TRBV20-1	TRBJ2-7	TGCAGTGCTGGACGGGACCCTCTAGCGGGCGAGCAGTACTTC	CSAGRDPLAGEQYF
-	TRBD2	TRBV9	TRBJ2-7	TGTGCCAGCAGCGCTCGCGGGGGGTCCAGCTCCTACGAGCAGTACTTC	CASSARGGSSSYEQYF
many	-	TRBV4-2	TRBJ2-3	TGTGCCAGCAGCCAAGATCACCGCGCAGTACCTAGCACAGATACGCAGTATTTT	CASSQDHRAVPSTDTQYF
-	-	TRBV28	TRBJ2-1	TGTGCCAGCAGTTCGTCAGGCGATGAGCAGTTCTTC	CASSSSGDEQFF
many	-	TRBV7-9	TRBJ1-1	TGTGCCAGCAGCTTAGTCGTTTCTGAAGCTTTCTTT	CASSLVVSEAFF
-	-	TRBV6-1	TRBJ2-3	TGTGCCAGCAGTGCCGGACAGGGAGGGGAAACAGATACGCAGTATTTT	CASSAGQGGETDTQYF
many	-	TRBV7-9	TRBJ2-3	TGTGCCAGCCCCCCCGGTGATACGCAGTATTTT	CASPPGDTQYF
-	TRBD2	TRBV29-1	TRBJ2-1	TGCAGCGTTGTAGGACTAGCGGTTAATGAGCAGTTCTTC	CSVVGLAVNEQFF
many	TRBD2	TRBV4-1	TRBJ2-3	TGCGCCAGCAGCCACGACCCACTTAGCGGGAGGACAGATACGCAGTATTTT	CASSHDPLSGRTDTQYF
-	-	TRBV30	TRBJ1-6	TGTGCCTGGAGCACCGGGCCGAGCAATTCACCCCTCCACTTT	CAWSTGPSNSPLHF
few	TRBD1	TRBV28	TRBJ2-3	TGTGCCAGCAGTTTGACAGGGCGGGATACGCAGTATTTT	CASSLTGRDTQYF